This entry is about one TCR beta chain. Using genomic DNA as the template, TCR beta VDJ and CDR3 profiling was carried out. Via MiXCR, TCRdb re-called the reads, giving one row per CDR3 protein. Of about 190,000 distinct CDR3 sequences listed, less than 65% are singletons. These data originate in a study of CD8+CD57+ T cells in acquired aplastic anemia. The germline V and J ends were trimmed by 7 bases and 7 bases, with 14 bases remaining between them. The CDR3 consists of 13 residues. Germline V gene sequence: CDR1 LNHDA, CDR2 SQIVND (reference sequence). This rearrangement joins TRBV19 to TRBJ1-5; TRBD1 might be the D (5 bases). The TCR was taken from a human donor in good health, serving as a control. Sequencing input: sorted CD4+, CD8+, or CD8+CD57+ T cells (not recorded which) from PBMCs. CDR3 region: CASTKGESQPQHF. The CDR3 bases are TGTGCCAGTACGAAAGGGGAGTCACAGCCCCAGCATTTT.